These 20 T cell receptor beta chains came from one sample sequenced in a study of CXCR4 blockade with PD-1 therapy in pancreatic cancer. Clones were sequenced by immunoSEQ multiplex PCR, and TCRdb holds only the in-frame ones, with some missing. Among around 15,000 clones listed, over 55% were seen once. The sample was tumor tissue. The origin of the receptors is a human donor with pancreatic ductal adenocarcinoma.

The chain uses TRBV18 and TRBJ1-3, with D unclear. The CDR3 has 14 residues. The germline V gene encodes CDR1 KGHSH and CDR2 LQKENI. V gave up 6 bases and J gave up 1 base, with 10 bases separating them. The CDR3 nucleotides are TGTGCCAGCTCCCTCGGGGATTCTGGAAACACCATATATTTT. This gives the protein CASSLGDSGNTIYF.

This sequence joins TRBV6-8 and TRBJ1-6, with D maybe TRBD1 (5 bases). Trimming pared 5 bases from V and 10 bases from J, leaving 15 bases between. The V gene's germline CDR1 is MNHGY and CDR2 SAAAGT. CDR3 length: 14 residues. The CDR3 reads CASSRTLDESPLHF. As DNA, the CDR3 is TGTGCCAGCAGTCGGACATTGGACGAGTCACCCCTCCACTTT.

The V and J genes are TRBV18 and TRBJ1-1; 7 positions agree with TRBD1. This CDR3 has 15 residues. Trimming removed 3 bases from V and 1 base from J; junction bases left unmatched: 5. The germline V gene has CDR1 KGHSH and CDR2 LQKENI. The CDR3 region is CASSPYRGENTEAFF. The CDR3 nucleotides read TGTGCCAGCTCACCTTACAGGGGCGAGAACACTGAAGCTTTCTTT.

V gene TRBV28 combines with J gene TRBJ2-3; TRBD2 matches 11 bases. V shed 1 base and J 2 bases; nucleotides not matched to a gene: 23. There are 23 residues in the CDR3. Germline lookup yields CDR1 MDHEN and CDR2 SYDVKM. In nucleotides, the CDR3 is TGTGCCAGCAGTTTATCCGTGGAGGGGATGATGACTAGCGGGGCCATATTCACAGATACGCAGTATTTT. Protein sequence: CASSLSVEGMMTSGAIFTDTQYF. Drawing the rest from reference TRBV28 and TRBJ2-3, the complete variable domain is DVKVTQSSRYLVKRTGEKVFLECVQDMDHENMFWYRQDPGLGLRLIYFSYDVKMKEKGDIPEGYSVSREKKERFSLILESASTNQTSMYLCASSLSVEGMMTSGAIFTDTQYFGPGTRLTVL.

J is TRBJ2-3 and V is TRBV29-1; no firm D call. Germline V gene lookup returns CDR1 SQVTM and CDR2 ANQGSEA. The CDR3 has 13 residues. V was shortened by 4 bases and J by 4 bases, with 12 bases between the two germline ends. The CDR3 region is CSVVDLGADTQYF. The DNA for the CDR3 is TGCAGCGTTGTTGACCTGGGCGCAGATACGCAGTATTTT.

The chain is built from TRBV15 and TRBJ2-5; D gene ambiguous. V was trimmed by 0 bases and J by 2 bases, leaving 7 bases between them. The V gene's germline CDR1 is LNHNV and CDR2 YYDKDF (reference sequence). The CDR3 extends over 14 amino acids. CDR3 sequence: CATSRDTAQETQYF. For the CDR3, the DNA is TGTGCCACCAGCAGAGACACAGCACAAGAGACCCAGTACTTC.

The J gene is TRBJ2-2, the V gene TRBV6-8, with a weak D call TRBD1 (5 bases). Trimming left V 2 bases short and J 0 bases short, with 13 bases between. There are 17 residues in the CDR3. The V gene's germline CDR1 is MNHGY and CDR2 SAAAGT. DNA for the CDR3: TGTGCCAGCAGTTACAAGTTGGGCAGGGCGAACACCGGGGAGCTGTTTTTT. Translated: CASSYKLGRANTGELFF.

The chain recombines TRBV15 with TRBJ1-1; D gene uncertain. Trimming left V 1 base short and J 0 bases short, with 12 bases between. Germline V CDR1 and CDR2: LNHNV, YYDKDF (reference sequence). The CDR3 length is 16 residues. The DNA of the CDR3 is TGTGCCACCAGCAGAGCAAGGGAGGGTATGAACACTGAAGCTTTCTTT. This gives the protein CATSRAREGMNTEAFF.

This clone was seen just once. This rearrangement joins TRBV18 to TRBJ1-1, with D tentatively TRBD1 (5 bases). The ends were cut back, 8 bases at V and 1 base at J, with 8 bases in the middle. This CDR3 has 12 residues. Germline values: CDR1 KGHSH, CDR2 LQKENI. CDR3 loop: CASTTGNTEAFF. The DNA for the CDR3 is TGTGCCAGCACTACAGGGAACACTGAAGCTTTCTTT.

The DNA for the CDR3 is TGTGCCAGCAGAGGCCAACAGCGACCGGGGGAGCTGTTTTTT. Amino acids: CASRGQQRPGELFF. The chain combines TRBV9 with TRBJ2-2; no reliable D call. Germline CDR1 reads SGDLS; CDR2 reads YYNGEE. V lost 5 bases and J lost 8, with 16 bases in between. The CDR3 is 14 residues long.

V is TRBV18 and J is TRBJ2-7; D may be TRBD2 (6 bases). Trimming left V 2 bases short and J 3 bases short, with 8 bases between. Germline V gives CDR1 KGHSH, CDR2 LQKENI. The CDR3 is 13 amino acids. The CDR3 DNA follows: TGTGCCAGCTCACCAAGGAGGGGCTACGAGCAGTACTTC. This translates into CASSPRRGYEQYF. Full variable domain (rest looked up from reference TRBV18 and TRBJ2-7): NAGVMQNPRHLVRRRGQEARLRCSPMKGHSHVYWYRQLPEEGLKFMVYLQKENIIDESGMPKERFSAEFPKEGPSILRIQQVVRGDSAAYFCASSPRRGYEQYFGPGTRLTVT.

V is TRBV28 and J is TRBJ2-6, with 8 positions matching TRBD1. Looked up from germline, CDR1 is MDHEN and CDR2 is SYDVKM. The CDR3 has 14 amino acids. V lost 6 bases to trimming and J lost 4 bases; unmatched junction nucleotides: 2. DNA for the CDR3: TGTGCCAGCAGGACAGGGGCAGGGGCCAACGTCCTGACTTTC. Amino acids: CASRTGAGANVLTF. Variable domain in full (rest from reference TRBV28 and TRBJ2-6): DVKVTQSSRYLVKRTGEKVFLECVQDMDHENMFWYRQDPGLGLRLIYFSYDVKMKEKGDIPEGYSVSREKKERFSLILESASTNQTSMYLCASRTGAGANVLTFGAGSRLTVL.

The chain employs TRBV6-8 and TRBJ1-1; 8 bases agree with TRBD1. V shed 10 bases, J shed 2 bases, and the junction held 12 bases outside the gene matches. The CDR3 covers 15 residues. Germline V CDR1 and CDR2: MNHGY, SAAAGT. The CDR3 is CAISWAGQGNTEAFF. CDR3 nucleotide sequence: TGTGCCATCTCATGGGCAGGACAGGGAAACACTGAAGCTTTCTTT.

The J gene is TRBJ1-2, the V gene TRBV25-1, with a weak D call TRBD1 (6 bases). The V end was cut by 5 bases, the J end by 3 bases, with 10 bases between. CDR1 MGHDK and CDR2 SYGVNS come from the germline V gene. This CDR3 has 13 amino acids. The CDR3 nucleotides read TGTGCCAGCAGTCCGGGGGGCGACTATGGCTACACCTTC. The encoded protein is CASSPGGDYGYTF.

This chain connects TRBV18 to TRBJ2-1; 7 bases fit TRBD1. The V gene end was trimmed by 3 bases and the J gene end by 5 bases; junction bases not matched to a gene: 1. The CDR3 is made up of 13 amino acids. The germline gives CDR1 KGHSH, CDR2 LQKENI. CDR3 sequence (DNA): TGTGCCAGCTCACCGGACAGGCACAATGAGCAGTTCTTC. Its protein product is CASSPDRHNEQFF.

This clone has only one observation. The gene calls are TRBV28 and TRBJ2-7; 13 nucleotides line up with TRBD2. J gave up 6 bases and V 5 bases, and 10 bases lay outside the gene matches. The CDR3 is 16 amino acids. From germline, CDR1 is MDHEN and CDR2 SYDVKM. CDR3 coding DNA: TGTGCCAGCAGTCCGGGACTAGCGGGATTACGTGGCGAGCAGTACTTC. Its protein product is CASSPGLAGLRGEQYF.

This chain uses TRBV15 with TRBJ1-5, with D perhaps matching TRBD1 (5 bases). With 0 bases removed from V and 0 bases from J, the gap between germline ends came to 6 bases. Germline CDR1 LNHNV, CDR2 YYDKDF (reference sequence). The CDR3 loop spans 15 amino acids. CDR3 sequence reads: CATSRDRGSNQPQHF. The CDR3 coding sequence is TGTGCCACCAGCAGAGATAGGGGTAGCAATCAGCCCCAGCATTTT.

This sequence joins TRBV6-1 and TRBJ1-2; D not resolved. Trimming shortened V by 1 base and J by 7 bases, and 10 bases separated the two germline ends. CDR3 size: 13 residues. Per germline, CDR1 MNHNS and CDR2 SASEGT. DNA of the CDR3: TGTGCCAGCAGTGAAGAGCTCCGCCTTGGCTACACCTTC. This encodes CASSEELRLGYTF.

The chain joins TRBV2 to TRBJ1-1, with unresolved D. Trimming removed 1 base from V and 11 bases from J, with 14 bases in between. The CDR3 sequence is 13 residues long. CDR1 is SNHLY and CDR2 is FYNNEI in the germline V gene. CDR3: CASSEVVPVTAFF. CDR3 coding DNA: TGTGCCAGCAGTGAAGTGGTCCCAGTGACTGCTTTCTTT. Full variable domain (missing parts from reference TRBV2 and TRBJ1-1): EPEVTQTPSHQVTQMGQEVILRCVPISNHLYFYWYRQILGQKVEFLVSFYNNEISEKSEIFDDQFSVERPDGSNFTLKIRSTKLEDSAMYFCASSEVVPVTAFFGQGTRLTVV.

This clone was picked up a small number of times. V and J are TRBV28 and TRBJ1-1; a weak D match, TRBD1 (5 bases). This CDR3 contains 14 residues. From germline, CDR1 is MDHEN and CDR2 SYDVKM. Trimming took off 2 bases at V and 4 bases at J, with 11 bases between the two ends. The CDR3, as DNA: TGTGCCAGCAGTTTAGAGTTAAGGGGCACTGAAGCTTTCTTT. Translated: CASSLELRGTEAFF.